Listed below are T cell receptor beta chains from one sample, sequenced in a study of identical twins. In TCRdb, the 5' RACE reads were re-called with MiXCR into one record per CDR3 protein. The sample records 310,000 or so distinct CDR3 sequences, less than 9.5% being singletons. The sample was also reused in another study, on yellow fever vaccine responses in identical twins.

Input material: CD8+ T cells sorted from blood. These receptors were obtained from a woman under 30 in good health. Both conserved end residues are part of each CDR3. A D gene is named only where the DNA matches it firmly. The listing skips clone size in some rows; elsewhere it reads once, few, many or a size class.

J	V	size	D	DNA	CDR3
TRBJ2-3	TRBV7-2	many	NA	TGTGCCAGCAGCTTAGCTAGCGCTAGCACAGATACGCAGTATTTT	CASSLASASTDTQYF
TRBJ2-3	TRBV27	few	NA	TGTGCCAGCAGTTGGGGGGGGGCCACAGATACGCAGTATTTT	CASSWGGATDTQYF
TRBJ2-7	TRBV7-9	many	NA	TGTGCCAGCAGCTCCGGAGGCCCCTACGAGCAGTACTTC	CASSSGGPYEQYF
TRBJ2-1	TRBV7-9	many	TRBD2	TGTGCCAGCAGCCCCCCGGGACTAGGGAACAATGAGCAGTTCTTC	CASSPPGLGNNEQFF
TRBJ2-7	TRBV19	NA	NA	TGTGCCAGTAGTACGGGCACGGGCCGTAAATCCTACGAGCAGTACTTC	CASSTGTGRKSYEQYF
TRBJ2-5	TRBV4-3	NA	NA	TGCGCCAGCAGCCACGGGGGATTAGAAGGGACCCAGTACTTC	CASSHGGLEGTQYF
TRBJ1-2	TRBV28	NA	NA	TGTGCCAGCAGTTTACCCTACCCAGGGGCTGATGGCTACACCTTC	CASSLPYPGADGYTF
TRBJ2-7	TRBV15	many	NA	TGTGCCACCAGTCCCGGAAGGGACTACGAGCAGTACTTC	CATSPGRDYEQYF
TRBJ2-3	TRBV7-6	NA	NA	TGTGCCAGCAGCCCGGCATCTCACGGGAGTGGTACAGATACGCAGTATTTT	CASSPASHGSGTDTQYF
TRBJ1-1	TRBV7-2	many	NA	TGTGCCAGCAGCTCTAACAGGGTGACTGAAGCTTTCTTT	CASSSNRVTEAFF
TRBJ2-2	TRBV6-4	many	NA	TGTGCCAGCAGTGATGGGGCTAGCAGTCAAACCGGGGAGCTGTTTTTT	CASSDGASSQTGELFF
TRBJ2-2	TRBV9	many	TRBD2	TGTGCCAGCAGCGTCTCCGGGACTAGCGGGGGGGCGGGCACCGGGGAGCTGTTTTTT	CASSVSGTSGGAGTGELFF
TRBJ2-3	TRBV20-1	few	NA	TGCAGTGTTGGGGGCTTCTCCACAGATACGCAGTATTTT	CSVGGFSTDTQYF
TRBJ2-3	TRBV2	NA	NA	TGTGCCACCCCTGGGGGGATCGCAGATACGCAGTATTTT	CATPGGIADTQYF
TRBJ2-1	TRBV27	few	NA	TGTGCCAGCAGTTTATCTAAGGACAATGAGCAGTTCTTC	CASSLSKDNEQFF
TRBJ2-7	TRBV7-9	NA	TRBD2	TGTGCCAGCAGCTTAGCGAGGCGGGGGTCTAGCTCCTACGAGCAGTACTTC	CASSLARRGSSSYEQYF
TRBJ2-3	TRBV15	many	NA	TGTGCCACCAGCAGTGGGGGCGATTATAGCACAGATACGCAGTATTTT	CATSSGGDYSTDTQYF